This is a list of T cell receptor beta chains from one sample in a study of a mutant IDH1 vaccine in newly diagnosed glioma. Sequenced by immunoSEQ multiplex PCR; TCRdb stores in-frame clones only, minus some. Of tens of thousands of clones in the sample, 83% were seen once. Antigens of these TCRs are unknown. The sample in question was PBMCs, obtained from a glioma patient whose treatment included an IDH1 peptide vaccine. The receptor set was obtained from a woman aged 45-65 years with glioma. The CDR3 runs from the conserved cysteine through the conserved F or W. Each record gives: clone size, V gene, D gene, J gene, CDR3 DNA, CDR3 protein. The D gene is left open where the match is weak. Size is omitted from some rows. Given values are once, few, many or a class for expanded clones.

>.|TRBV5-1|TRBD1|TRBJ2-5
TGCGCCAGCAGCTGGGGGACAGGGGTAGAGACCCAGTACTTC
CASSWGTGVETQYF
>few|TRBV9|.|TRBJ1-2
TGTGCCAGCAGATCGCAGGGGTACGGCTACACCTTC
CASRSQGYGYTF
>.|TRBV6-1|.|TRBJ1-5
TGTGCCAGCAATCTACAGGGAGAGGTGCAGCCCCAGCATTTT
CASNLQGEVQPQHF
>.|TRBV6-6|TRBD1|TRBJ1-3
TGTGCCAGCAGCCGACAGGGGATGTCCATGGAAAACACCATATATTTT
CASSRQGMSMENTIYF
>.|TRBV2|.|TRBJ1-4
TGTGCCAGCAGTTACCTGACAGTAACCGGGGAAAAACTGTTTTTT
CASSYLTVTGEKLFF
>.|TRBV19|TRBD1|TRBJ1-5
TGTGCCAGTACTGAGGACAGGGATTTGGGCAATCAGCCCCAGCATTTT
CASTEDRDLGNQPQHF
>.|TRBV4-1|TRBD1|TRBJ2-7
TGCGCCAGCAGCCAAGAGGGACAGGCTCTTGGGGAGCAGTACTTC
CASSQEGQALGEQYF
>.|TRBV5-1|TRBD1|TRBJ2-5
TGCGCCAGCAGCTCAGGACAGGGTGGCCAAGAGACCCAGTACTTC
CASSSGQGGQETQYF
>.|TRBV6-1|.|TRBJ2-2
TGTGCCAGCGGGACGTCCGCGAACACCGGGGAGCTGTTTTTT
CASGTSANTGELFF
>.|TRBV7-9|.|TRBJ1-1
TGTGCCAGCAGCTTAGCCGGGGAGCGGGGAGCTTTCTTT
CASSLAGERGAFF
>.|TRBV29-1|.|TRBJ2-2
TGCAGCGGGACAGAGAACACCGGGGAGCTGTTTTTT
CSGTENTGELFF